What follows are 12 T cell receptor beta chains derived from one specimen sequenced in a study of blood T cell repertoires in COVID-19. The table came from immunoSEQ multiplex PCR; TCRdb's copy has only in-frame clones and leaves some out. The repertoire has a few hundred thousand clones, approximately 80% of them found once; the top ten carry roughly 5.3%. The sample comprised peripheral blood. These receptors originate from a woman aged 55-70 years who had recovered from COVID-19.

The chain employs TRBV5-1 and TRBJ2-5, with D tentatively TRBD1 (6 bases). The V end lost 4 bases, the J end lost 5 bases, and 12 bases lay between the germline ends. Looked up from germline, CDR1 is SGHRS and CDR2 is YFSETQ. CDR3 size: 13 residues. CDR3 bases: TGCGCCAGCAGCCCGGGACAAAAGGAGACCCAGTACTTC. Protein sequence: CASSPGQKETQYF. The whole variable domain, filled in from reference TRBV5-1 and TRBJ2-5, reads KAGVTQTPRYLIKTRGQQVTLSCSPISGHRSVSWYQQTPGQGLQFLFEYFSETQRNKGNFPGRFSGRQFSNSRSEMNVSTLELGDSALYLCASSPGQKETQYFGPGTRLLVL.

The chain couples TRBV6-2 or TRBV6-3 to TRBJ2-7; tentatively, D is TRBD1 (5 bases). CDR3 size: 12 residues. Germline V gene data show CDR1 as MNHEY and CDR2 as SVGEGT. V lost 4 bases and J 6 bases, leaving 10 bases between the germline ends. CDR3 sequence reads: CASSSQGTEQYF. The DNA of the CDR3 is TGTGCCAGCAGTTCGCAGGGTACCGAGCAGTACTTC.

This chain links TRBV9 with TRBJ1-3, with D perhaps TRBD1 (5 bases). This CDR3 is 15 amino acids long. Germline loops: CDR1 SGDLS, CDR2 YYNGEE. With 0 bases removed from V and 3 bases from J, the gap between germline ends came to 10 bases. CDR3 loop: CASSVVGARGNTIYF. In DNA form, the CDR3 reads TGTGCCAGCAGCGTAGTTGGGGCCCGTGGAAACACCATATATTTT.

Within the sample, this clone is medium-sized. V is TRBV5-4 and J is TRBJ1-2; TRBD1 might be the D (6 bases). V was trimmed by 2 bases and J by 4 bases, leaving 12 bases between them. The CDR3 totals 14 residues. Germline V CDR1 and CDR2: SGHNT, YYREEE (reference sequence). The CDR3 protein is CASSFLGHIYGYTF. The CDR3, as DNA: TGTGCCAGCAGCTTCCTGGGACACATCTATGGCTACACCTTC.

The CDR3 nucleotides are TGTGCCAGCAGCCAAGAAGGGACCGTGGGACTAGCGGGGAATAGCGGGGAGCTGTTTTTT. Its protein product is CASSQEGTVGLAGNSGELFF. This sequence joins TRBV3-1 (or the pseudogene TRBV3-2) and TRBJ2-2; TRBD2 agrees at 13 bases. The CDR3 extends over 20 amino acids. The germline CDR1 and CDR2 sequences are LGHDT and YNNKEL (reference sequence). The ends lost 0 bases at V and 7 bases at J; junction bases unmatched: 14.

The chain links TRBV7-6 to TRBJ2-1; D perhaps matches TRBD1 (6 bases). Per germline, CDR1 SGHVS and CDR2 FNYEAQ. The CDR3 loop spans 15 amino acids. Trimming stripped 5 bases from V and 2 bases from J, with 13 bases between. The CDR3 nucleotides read TGTGCCAGCAGCCGACAGGCCCCGACCTACAATGAGCAGTTCTTC. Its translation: CASSRQAPTYNEQFF.

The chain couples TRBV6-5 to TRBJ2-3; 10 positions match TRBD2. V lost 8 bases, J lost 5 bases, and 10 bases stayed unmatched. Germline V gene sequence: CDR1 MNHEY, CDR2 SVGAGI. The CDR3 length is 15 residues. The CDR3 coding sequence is TGTGCCAGCCAAGGGGGGGGACTAGCGCTAGATACGCAGTATTTT. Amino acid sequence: CASQGGGLALDTQYF.

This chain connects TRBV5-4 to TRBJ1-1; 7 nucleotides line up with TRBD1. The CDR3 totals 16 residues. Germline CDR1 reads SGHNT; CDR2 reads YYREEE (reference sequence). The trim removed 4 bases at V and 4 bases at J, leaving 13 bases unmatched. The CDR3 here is CASSADRVGVITEAFF. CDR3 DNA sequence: TGTGCCAGCAGCGCCGACAGGGTGGGCGTTATCACTGAAGCTTTCTTT.

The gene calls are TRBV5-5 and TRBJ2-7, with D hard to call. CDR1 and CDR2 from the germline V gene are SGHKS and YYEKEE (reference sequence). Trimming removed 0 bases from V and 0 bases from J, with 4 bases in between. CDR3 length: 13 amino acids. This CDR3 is CASSLDNSYEQYF. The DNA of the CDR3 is TGTGCCAGCAGCTTGGACAACTCCTACGAGCAGTACTTC.

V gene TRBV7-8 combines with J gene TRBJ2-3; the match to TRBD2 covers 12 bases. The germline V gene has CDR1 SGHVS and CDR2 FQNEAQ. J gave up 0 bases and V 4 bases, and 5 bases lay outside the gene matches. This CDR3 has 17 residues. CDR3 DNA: TGTGCCAGCAGCTCTCTAGCGGGGGGGGCTAGCACAGATACGCAGTATTTT. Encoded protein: CASSSLAGGASTDTQYF. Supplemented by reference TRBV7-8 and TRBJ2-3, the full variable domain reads GAGVSQSPRYKVAKRGQDVALRCDPISGHVSLFWYQQALGQGPEFLTYFQNEAQLDKSGLPSDRFFAERPEGSVSTLKIQRTQQEDSAVYLCASSSLAGGASTDTQYFGPGTRLTVL.

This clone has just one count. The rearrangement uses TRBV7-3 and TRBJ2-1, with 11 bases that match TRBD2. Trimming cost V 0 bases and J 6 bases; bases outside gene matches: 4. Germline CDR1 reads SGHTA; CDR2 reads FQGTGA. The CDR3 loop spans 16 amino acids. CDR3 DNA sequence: TGTGCCAGCAGCTTAACTAGCGGGGGGGAAATCAATGAGCAGTTCTTC. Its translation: CASSLTSGGEINEQFF.

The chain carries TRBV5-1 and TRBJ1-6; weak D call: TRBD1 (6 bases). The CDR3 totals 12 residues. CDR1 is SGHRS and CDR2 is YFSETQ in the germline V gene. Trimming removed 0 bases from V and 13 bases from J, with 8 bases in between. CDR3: CASSLDRVPLHF. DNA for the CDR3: TGCGCCAGCAGCTTGGACAGGGTGCCCCTCCACTTT.